The 8 T cell receptor beta chains reported below all come from one sample, sequenced in a study of T-cell reconstitution after alpha-beta-depleted transplantation in children. During its preparation, the TCRbeta library received unique molecular identifiers. MiXCR was run by TCRdb on the PCR reads, yielding one entry per CDR3 protein. The repertoire holds under 450,000 distinct CDR3 sequences, with about a sixth as singletons. Sequences were derived from PBMCs, mostly from graft donor cells, sampled 360 days after TCRalphabeta/CD19-depleted stem cell transplant. The origin of the receptors is a boy younger than two who had a stem cell transplant for Wiskott-Aldrich syndrome, so the T cells may come from the graft donor.

This clonotype was counted many times. The chain recombines TRBV5-1 with TRBJ2-7; the D gene is possibly TRBD2 (5 bases). V was cut by 0 bases and J by 5 bases, with 6 bases left in between. The length of the CDR3 is 12 residues. Germline V CDR1 and CDR2: SGHRS, YFSETQ. The CDR3 region has the DNA TGCGCCAGCAGCTTGGCCGGGAACGAGCAGTACTTC. Translation gives CASSLAGNEQYF. The variable domain in full, completed from reference TRBV5-1 and TRBJ2-7, reads KAGVTQTPRYLIKTRGQQVTLSCSPISGHRSVSWYQQTPGQGLQFLFEYFSETQRNKGNFPGRFSGRQFSNSRSEMNVSTLELGDSALYLCASSLAGNEQYFGPGTRLTVT.

This clonotype was seen a few times. The rearrangement joins TRBV6-5 to TRBJ2-5, with D perhaps matching TRBD2 (5 bases). The CDR3 sequence is 13 residues long. Deletions cut 4 bases from V and 3 bases from J, with 9 bases between. Germline CDR1 and CDR2: MNHEY and SVGAGI. DNA for the CDR3: TGTGCCAGCAGTTTTCGGCGGGAAGAGACCCAGTACTTC. Residues: CASSFRREETQYF.

The count of this clonotype is one. CDR3 residues: CASSQLAGGPRETQYF. CDR3 coding DNA: TGTGCCAGCAGCCAACTAGCGGGAGGGCCCAGGGAGACCCAGTACTTC. The rearrangement joins TRBV14 to TRBJ2-5; 12 bases line up with TRBD2. V lost 2 bases and J lost 5; bases outside the gene matches: 6. This CDR3 has 16 amino acids. CDR1 is SGHDN, CDR2 FVKESK, per germline.

The chain recombines TRBV11-2 with TRBJ2-5, with a possible D match to TRBD2 (5 bases). Germline lookup yields CDR1 SGHAT and CDR2 FQNNGV. V was pared by 2 bases and J by 2 bases, with 12 bases between. The CDR3 has 15 residues. CDR3 nucleotide sequence: TGTGCCAGCAGCTTACCCGGGAAAACTCAAGAGACCCAGTACTTC. Protein: CASSLPGKTQETQYF.

The sample holds many counts of this clonotype. The V and J genes are TRBV12-3 or TRBV12-4 and TRBJ2-2; 9 positions match TRBD2. J gave up 2 bases and V 6 bases, and 4 bases lay outside the gene matches. The CDR3 spans 15 residues. CDR3 protein: CASRRTSANTGELFF. The CDR3 DNA reads as TGTGCCAGCAGGCGGACTAGCGCCAACACCGGGGAGCTGTTTTTT.

The chain is built from TRBV12-3 or TRBV12-4 and TRBJ2-4; D tentatively fits TRBD1 or TRBD2 (6 bases each). The CDR3 is 15 residues long. Deletions cut 5 bases from V and 0 bases from J, with 11 bases between. The CDR3 is CASSPGALAKNIQYF. The CDR3 DNA reads as TGTGCCAGCAGTCCGGGGGCCTTAGCCAAAAACATTCAGTACTTC.

Only a few counts were recorded for this clonotype. The rearrangement links TRBV29-1 to TRBJ2-3; 11 positions agree with TRBD1. Trimming removed 1 base from V and 3 bases from J; junction bases left unmatched: 6. Germline CDR1 and CDR2: SQVTM and ANQGSEA. This CDR3 is 16 amino acids long. CDR3 sequence: CSVEGYGTGGTDTQYF. The CDR3 nucleotides are TGCAGCGTTGAAGGTTATGGGACAGGGGGGACAGATACGCAGTATTTT.

The chain employs TRBV7-2 and TRBJ2-1; 11 nucleotides match TRBD2. V lost 1 base to trimming and J lost 7 bases; unmatched junction nucleotides: 3. Germline V lookup: CDR1 SGHTA, CDR2 FQGNSA. The CDR3 covers 15 residues. CDR3 sequence reads: CASSLELAGVNEQFF. The CDR3 DNA reads as TGTGCCAGCAGCTTAGAACTAGCGGGAGTAAATGAGCAGTTCTTC.